The text below deals with one T cell receptor beta chain. Its specificity is unknown. The CDR3 sequence is 15 residues long. V lost 5 bases, J lost 5 bases, and 15 bases lay in between. CDR1 and CDR2 from the germline V gene are SEHNR and FQNEAQ (reference sequence). Exclusion criteria comprised other autoimmune diseases, uncontrolled infections, pregnancy or lactation in patients. As diagnostic evidence, clinical symptoms, serum thyroxine, TRAb, thyroid ultrasound and orbital computed tomography were relied upon. This sample stems from a study of Graves' ophthalmopathy and Graves' hyperthyroidism. Looking at the study overall: Blood was drawn at initial diagnosis, before any treatment.

Study-wide results and limits: Sensitivity of roughly 64% and specificity of approximately 73% were achieved by the model that predicted ophthalmopathy progression.

Beta-chain TCR CDR3 regions were amplified from RNA transcripts. RT-PCR in the first round used HTBI primers; a second-round multiplex PCR followed. TCRdb used MiXCR to reprocess the multiplex PCR reads, holding one entry per CDR3 protein. Of some 750,000 distinct CDR3 sequences listed, about 44% are singletons. This clonotype was sampled from an adult man with Graves' ophthalmopathy. V usage is TRBV7-9 and J usage is TRBJ2-2; D is possibly TRBD1 (7 bases). The sequenced material came from peripheral blood. The CDR3 spells CASSQAAGGTGELFF. The CDR3 DNA sequence: TGTGCCAGCAGCCAAGCGGCAGGGGGGACCGGGGAGCTGTTTTTT.